This T cell receptor (beta chain) was obtained from a study of graft-versus-host responses after intestinal transplantation. TCRdb keeps only in-frame clones here, not all; method: immunoSEQ multiplex PCR. Altogether 10,000 or so clones are present, 31% being singletons, with the ten largest covering less than 5.5%. From germline, CDR1 is SGHNT and CDR2 YENEEA. The junction had 4 bases not matched to a gene; V was cut back by 3 bases and J by 2 bases. The CDR3 contains 16 residues. The source was alloreactive CD4+ T cells from a mixed lymphocyte reaction culture, collected before transplantation. As for subset: CFSE-low proliferating T cells sorted from roughly 6-day pre-transplant mixed lymphocyte reaction (GvH or HvG direction). The chain joins TRBV11-3 to TRBJ2-3; 11 positions agree with TRBD2. The receptor was isolated from a human patient who was an organ donor for intestinal transplantation. The CDR3 DNA reads TGTGCCAGCAGCTTGGGGACTAGCGGAATCACAGATACGCAGTATTTT. As protein: CASSLGTSGITDTQYF.